Listed here is a single T cell receptor (beta chain). No antigen is known for it. Nothing much larger sits one base from this clone, and base qualities are not available. These data belong to a study of blood T cell repertoires in COVID-19 (TCRdb year 2020). Regarding the research as a whole: The collaborator samples originated in the United States, Italy and Spain and spanned the acute and convalescent phases of COVID-19. Deeply sampled blood TCRbeta repertoires from subjects exposed to, actively infected with, or recovered from COVID-19 were included in the dataset. HLA class I and class II types, where available, came from metadata supplied by the sample provider rather than from assay-based typing. The samples were drawn from two sources: the first 160 participants of the ongoing ImmuneRACE study, and about 1,300 subjects contributed by 6 global collaborators. A de-identified subject ID, COVID-19 status, age in years and sex were almost always included in the sample metadata. The material from the prospective study consisted of cDNA or gDNA derived from T cells, B-cell-depleted T cells, or PBMCs. The repertoires were released in a freely available public database meant as a resource for research on the immune response to SARS-CoV-2. The paper as a whole reports these results and caveats: How much clinical and demographic metadata was included differed by source and by participant, and the metadata was provided uncurated.

TCRbeta CDR3 regions were amplified from genomic DNA by means of the immunoSEQ Assay, a bias-controlled multiplex PCR. The authors processed their data as follows. The number of nucleated cells in each sample was estimated from the amplification of reference gene primers within the assay. To quantify the absolute abundance of each unique TCRbeta CDR3 rearrangement, sequence reads were collapsed and filtered. Productive Simpson clonality was computed per sample as the square root of Simpson's diversity index over productive rearrangements. In its TCRdb copy, this immuneACCESS table keeps in-frame sequences only and misses some clones. Where compared with another copy, unresolved V genes explain less than half of these, and the others have no known cause. V, J and clone size are those of that table, while D and trimming were read from the DNA. The sample table holds roughly 400,000 clones, of which approximately 90% were seen once. The top ten constitute about 1.5% of the sample.

Enrolling through a virtual design, the prospective study's participants ranged in age from roughly 18 to 89 years and lived across around 25 United States geographic areas. Cohort assignment in the prospective study relied on participant-reported clinical history from a screening survey and a study questionnaire. Exposed participants had been in contact with someone with a PCR-confirmed or clinician-diagnosed COVID-19 case within 2 weeks of study entry. Each participant in the prospective study had whole blood, serum and a nasopharyngeal or oropharyngeal swab collected by mobile phlebotomists. Prospective study participants could optionally give additional blood draws and questionnaires over an approximately two-month period. Blood samples from the prospective study were shipped frozen or at room temperature prior to DNA extraction. Sequencing was performed on PBMCs or T cells enriched from blood (not recorded which). The receptor was derived from a woman between 18 and 30 years old who had been exposed to COVID-19.

The CDR3 is CASSPPGSKTQYF. The DNA reads TGTGCCAGCAGTCCTCCGGGTAGCAAGACCCAGTACTTC. The receptor chain draws on TRBV7-3 and TRBJ2-5, with no confident D gene call. Its CDR3 holds 13 amino acids, cysteine through phenylalanine. Only the CDR3 portion is preserved as DNA: 39 bases, with reading frame beginning at the first base. The junction shows trimming of 6 bases on V and 6 bases on J, plus 14 bases between the germline ends. The germline V gene encodes CDR1 SGHTA and CDR2 FQGTGA.